The 32 T cell receptor beta chains given below trace back to one sample, sequenced in a study of response to subunit inactivated influenza vaccine. TCRdb fed the RT-PCR reads into MiXCR, producing one record per CDR3 protein. The data hold about 700,000 distinct CDR3 sequences, with 14% observed a single time. This sample comprised PBMCs from blood, obtained approximately 15 days before vaccination. Receptors originate from a man aged 45 to 65 who received an inactivated influenza vaccine.

This clonotype was seen only a few times. This chain uses TRBV12-3 or TRBV12-4 with TRBJ1-2; TRBD1 matches at 7 bases. J gave up 8 bases and V 3 bases, and 9 bases lay outside the gene matches. The CDR3 spans 14 residues. CDR3 sequence: CASSLEKTGLGYTF. In DNA form, the CDR3 reads TGTGCCAGCAGTTTGGAAAAGACAGGGCTAGGCTACACCTTC.

The chain links TRBV6-2 or TRBV6-3 to TRBJ2-1; tentative D call: TRBD2 (5 bases). Germline CDR1 and CDR2: MNHEY and SVGEGT. The CDR3 sequence is 14 residues long. Trimming removed 5 bases from V and 5 bases from J, with 13 bases in between. The CDR3 region is CASSVASRHNEQFF. CDR3 in DNA: TGTGCCAGCAGTGTGGCTAGCCGCCACAATGAGCAGTTCTTC.

The V gene is TRBV5-6, the J gene TRBJ2-5, with D possibly being TRBD2 (5 bases). The CDR3 contains 14 residues. V lost 9 bases to trimming and J lost 2 bases, with 17 bases between them. Per germline, CDR1 SGHDT and CDR2 YYEEEE. The CDR3 DNA is TGTGCCACCAACCTGGGAGACGGACAAGAGACCCAGTACTTC. Protein product: CATNLGDGQETQYF.

Worth noting for this clonotype: At one end the junction does not follow the germline gene, possibly because of a read error. V is TRBV20-1 and J is TRBJ1-1; TRBD1 matches at 10 bases. CDR1 and CDR2 (germline): DFQATT, SNEGSKA (reference sequence). The length of the CDR3 is 15 residues. CDR3 sequence reads: CTAYGTGVPRTEAFF. In nucleotides, the CDR3 is TGCACTGCTTACGGGACAGGGGTACCGAGGACTGAAGCTTTCTTT.

This clonotype has at least ten counts. CDR3 DNA sequence: TGTGCCAGCAGTTTACTAGTAAGCACAGATACGCAGTATTTT. It codes for CASSLLVSTDTQYF. The V call is TRBV28, the J call TRBJ2-3; D is unclear. Trimming pared 2 bases from V and 0 bases from J, leaving 6 bases between. Per the germline V gene, CDR1 is MDHEN and CDR2 is SYDVKM. The CDR3 has 14 residues.

The gene calls are TRBV6-1 and TRBJ2-5; 9 bases are shared with TRBD2. This CDR3 contains 16 residues. V lost 7 bases and J lost 1; bases outside the gene matches: 10. Germline lookup yields CDR1 MNHNS and CDR2 SASEGT. This CDR3 is CASTDIAGESQETQYF. The CDR3 DNA sequence: TGTGCCAGCACGGATATAGCGGGGGAGAGCCAAGAGACCCAGTACTTC.

Many counts were recorded for this clonotype. The chain employs TRBV6-1 and TRBJ1-4; 7 positions match TRBD1. V was pared by 6 bases and J by 4 bases, with 2 bases of the junction left unmatched. The V gene's germline CDR1 is MNHNS and CDR2 SASEGT. CDR3 length: 13 amino acids. The CDR3 region is CASRGQINEKLFF. DNA of the CDR3: TGTGCCAGCAGGGGACAGATTAATGAAAAACTGTTTTTT.

This clonotype was seen only a few times. This rearrangement joins TRBV7-9 to TRBJ2-1; 9 bases agree with TRBD2. The germline gives CDR1 SEHNR, CDR2 FQNEAQ (reference sequence). The CDR3 spans 15 residues. With V trimmed by 5 bases and J by 6 bases, 8 bases remained unmatched. The CDR3, as DNA: TGTGCCAGCAGCCCCGGGACTAGCAGTCGCAATGAGCAGTTCTTC. This encodes CASSPGTSSRNEQFF.

The chain employs TRBV14 and TRBJ2-1; tentative D call: TRBD1 (5 bases). This CDR3 has 12 amino acids. The V and J ends lost 3 bases and 12 bases respectively, with 12 bases between them. The V gene's germline CDR1 is SGHDN and CDR2 FVKESK. CDR3 protein: CASSHGIGAQFF. The CDR3 coding sequence is TGTGCCAGCAGCCATGGTATAGGGGCGCAGTTCTTC.

The chain links TRBV3-1 to TRBJ2-2; the match to TRBD2 covers 7 bases. This CDR3 region has 15 residues. With V trimmed by 6 bases and J by 0 bases, 4 bases remained unmatched. Germline V lookup: CDR1 LGHDT, CDR2 YNNKEL (reference sequence). The CDR3, as DNA: TGTGCCAGCAGGCCCCTAGCGGCGAACACCGGGGAGCTGTTTTTT. Its protein is CASRPLAANTGELFF.

This clonotype was detected only a few times. The V and J genes are TRBV7-2 and TRBJ2-2; D remains ambiguous. Germline-derived CDR1 and CDR2 are SGHTA and FQGNSA. The germline V and J ends were trimmed by 4 bases and 7 bases, with 10 bases remaining between them. This CDR3 is 13 amino acids long. The CDR3 DNA is TGTGCCAGCAGCTCAAGTAGAAGCGGGGAGCTGTTTTTT. The encoded protein is CASSSSRSGELFF.

This clonotype was picked up many times. This chain connects TRBV5-1 to TRBJ2-7, with D tentatively TRBD2 (6 bases). Trimming stripped 0 bases from V and 5 bases from J, with 12 bases between. Germline-derived CDR1 and CDR2 are SGHRS and YFSETQ. The CDR3 covers 14 residues. The DNA for the CDR3 is TGCGCCAGCAGCTTGGAATGGGGCGGGGACGAGCAGTACTTC. Translating it yields CASSLEWGGDEQYF. The whole variable domain, remainder taken from reference TRBV5-1 and TRBJ2-7, is KAGVTQTPRYLIKTRGQQVTLSCSPISGHRSVSWYQQTPGQGLQFLFEYFSETQRNKGNFPGRFSGRQFSNSRSEMNVSTLELGDSALYLCASSLEWGGDEQYFGPGTRLTVT.

This clonotype was seen many times. The chain couples TRBV4-3 to TRBJ1-5; D gene unclear. The CDR3 covers 13 residues. The V gene lost 0 bases and the J gene lost 5 bases, with 5 bases spanning the gap. Germline assignment: CDR1 LGHNA and CDR2 YSLEER. Here the CDR3 reads CASSQDLDQPQHF. CDR3 nucleotides: TGCGCCAGCAGCCAAGATCTCGATCAGCCCCAGCATTTT.

This clonotype occurred a few times. The chain carries TRBV7-2 and TRBJ2-7; TRBD2 matches at 15 bases. This CDR3 spans 16 amino acids. Germline V lookup: CDR1 SGHTA, CDR2 FQGNSA. V was pared by 4 bases and J by 3 bases, with 4 bases of the junction left unmatched. Here the CDR3 reads CASSSGTSGGYYEQYF. The CDR3 coding sequence is TGTGCCAGCAGCTCCGGGACTAGCGGGGGGTACTACGAGCAGTACTTC.

The CDR3 loop is CATSDRQYNEQFF. In DNA, the CDR3 is TGTGCCACCAGTGATCGACAGTACAATGAGCAGTTCTTC. The gene calls are TRBV24-1 and TRBJ2-1; weak D call: TRBD1 (5 bases). Germline V CDR1 and CDR2: KGHDR, SFDVKD. Trimming took 3 bases from V and 4 from J, leaving 6 bases between them. CDR3 length equals 13 residues.

This clonotype has only a few counts. The V gene is TRBV2, the J gene TRBJ2-4; D remains unclear. The CDR3 covers 16 residues. Trimming shortened V by 3 bases and J by 0 bases, and 12 bases separated the two germline ends. The germline V gene has CDR1 SNHLY and CDR2 FYNNEI. The DNA for the CDR3 is TGTGCCAGCAGTGACCGTGCACCACTAGCCAAAAACATTCAGTACTTC. This gives the protein CASSDRAPLAKNIQYF.

The chain couples TRBV4-1 to TRBJ2-3, with TRBD1 identical over 7 bases. The CDR3 loop spans 15 amino acids. V lost 2 bases to trimming and J lost 7 bases; unmatched junction nucleotides: 9. CDR1 and CDR2 (germline): MGHRA, YSYEKL. For the CDR3, the DNA is TGCGCCAGCAGCCAAAGGGGGCAGTCCATCAATACGCAGTATTTT. This translates into CASSQRGQSINTQYF.

The V gene is TRBV4-3, the J gene TRBJ1-6; D unresolved. V lost 2 bases, J lost 1 base, and 12 bases lay in between. The CDR3 consists of 17 residues. From germline, CDR1 is LGHNA and CDR2 YSLEER. CDR3 in amino acids: CASSQRYPLSYNSPLHF. The CDR3 DNA follows: TGCGCCAGCAGCCAACGATACCCGCTGTCCTATAATTCACCCCTCCACTTT.

This clonotype was counted many times. The chain links TRBV10-3 to TRBJ2-5, with 15 bases that match TRBD2. The CDR3 is 14 amino acids. CDR1 and CDR2 (germline): ENHRY, SYGVKD. V was clipped by 8 bases and J by 2 bases; unmatched bases: 0. For the CDR3, the DNA is TGTGCCATCGGACTAGCGGGGGGGCAAGAGACCCAGTACTTC. The encoded protein is CAIGLAGGQETQYF.

This clonotype was detected only a few times. J is TRBJ2-1 and V is TRBV6-2 or TRBV6-3, with D maybe TRBD2 (5 bases). V shed 8 bases and J shed 8 bases, with 19 bases lying between them. The CDR3 is 14 residues long. The V gene's germline CDR1 is MNHEY and CDR2 SVGEGT. The CDR3 DNA reads as TGTGCCAGCGTTCCTCCGGGAACCACTGATGAGCAGTTCTTC. Its protein product is CASVPPGTTDEQFF.

This clonotype has a handful of counts. The chain has TRBV20-1 and TRBJ1-5, with unresolved D. Germline assignment: CDR1 DFQATT and CDR2 SNEGSKA (reference sequence). CDR3 size: 15 residues. V dropped 2 bases and J dropped 7 bases, with 18 bases sitting between them. This CDR3 reads CSARQDNKIGQPQHF. The CDR3 coding sequence is TGCAGTGCTAGACAAGACAACAAGATCGGGCAGCCCCAGCATTTT.

This clonotype was counted a few times. The genes are TRBV7-9 and TRBJ2-3, with a tentative D call TRBD2 (5 bases). CDR3 size: 12 residues. Germline V lookup: CDR1 SEHNR, CDR2 FQNEAQ (reference sequence). Trimming shortened V by 5 bases and J by 11 bases, and 14 bases separated the two germline ends. CDR3: CASSGLGVGQYF. The CDR3 region has the DNA TGTGCCAGCAGCGGGCTCGGGGTTGGGCAGTATTTT.

The chain employs TRBV6-1 and TRBJ2-5, with TRBD2 identical over 7 bases. Unmatched junction bases numbered 10, after V lost 5 bases and J lost 4 bases. CDR1 and CDR2 from the germline V gene are MNHNS and SASEGT. This CDR3 has 15 amino acids. CDR3 in DNA: TGTGCCAGCAGTCCCCAGACCCGCGGGGGAGAGACCCAGTACTTC. This codes for CASSPQTRGGETQYF.

The V gene is TRBV20-1, the J gene TRBJ1-1; D gene uncertain. CDR1 DFQATT and CDR2 SNEGSKA come from the germline V gene (reference sequence). The CDR3 extends over 16 amino acids. V was trimmed by 2 bases and J by 0 bases, leaving 16 bases between them. The CDR3 nucleotides read TGCAGTGCTAGAAATAGTTTGGGCAGGTTGAACACTGAAGCTTTCTTT. Protein sequence: CSARNSLGRLNTEAFF.

The gene calls are TRBV11-1 and TRBJ2-7; 9 nucleotides align to TRBD2. Germline lookup yields CDR1 SGHAT and CDR2 FQDESV (reference sequence). This CDR3 is 19 amino acids long. V lost 5 bases and J lost 7; bases outside the gene matches: 24. In DNA, the CDR3 is TGTGCCAGCAGCCCCCACCCTCCGGCGGGAGGGCCCCTTTCGGGGGAGCAGTACTTC. Translated: CASSPHPPAGGPLSGEQYF.

This clonotype was counted between two and nine times. The chain links TRBV6-2 or TRBV6-3 to TRBJ1-5; TRBD1 is a possible D gene (6 bases). The germline gives CDR1 MNHEY, CDR2 SVGEGT. The CDR3 has 13 amino acids. V dropped 6 bases and J dropped 7 bases, with 13 bases sitting between them. The CDR3 nucleotides read TGTGCCAGCAGCGACAGGATCGGGCAGCCCCAGCATTTT. It codes for CASSDRIGQPQHF.

This clonotype was detected a few times. The V gene is TRBV7-9, the J gene TRBJ2-5; a weak D match, TRBD1 (5 bases). Trimming took 1 base from V and 0 from J, leaving 12 bases between them. The CDR3 loop spans 16 amino acids. Germline CDR1 SEHNR, CDR2 FQNEAQ (reference sequence). CDR3 sequence: CASSLVSGLYQETQYF. For the CDR3, the DNA is TGTGCCAGCAGCTTAGTCTCAGGGTTGTACCAAGAGACCCAGTACTTC.

This clonotype was counted a few times. V is TRBV6-2 or TRBV6-3 and J is TRBJ2-3, with a weak D call TRBD2 (5 bases). The germline V gene encodes CDR1 MNHEY and CDR2 SVGEGT. The length of the CDR3 is 15 residues. Trimming removed 2 bases from V and 2 bases from J, with 11 bases in between. The CDR3 region is CASSYDGGFTDTQYF. CDR3 DNA sequence: TGTGCCAGCAGTTACGATGGCGGGTTCACAGATACGCAGTATTTT.

V and J are TRBV6-2 or TRBV6-3 and TRBJ2-7; D unclear. Germline V gives CDR1 MNHEY, CDR2 SVGEGT. V lost 0 bases, J lost 6 bases, and 18 bases lay in between. The CDR3 runs to 16 residues. The CDR3 DNA is TGTGCCAGCAGTTACTCGACGGCAAGGGTTGATACCGAGCAGTACTTC. It codes for CASSYSTARVDTEQYF.

As for this clonotype: A single base separates this from a much larger clone, so it may be a read error. The gene calls are TRBV12-3 or TRBV12-4 and TRBJ1-2; 7 bases line up with TRBD1. Trimming removed 11 bases from V and 4 bases from J; junction bases left unmatched: 10. CDR3 length equals 13 residues. This chain's CDR3 is CAGTRDRAYGYTF. The CDR3 DNA follows: TGTGCCGGCACCCGAGACAGGGCCTATGGCTACACCTTC.

The CDR3 loop reads CASTSWGSLGLEQYF. The CDR3 region has the DNA TGTGCCAGCACATCGTGGGGGTCCCTAGGGCTCGAGCAGTACTTC. V usage is TRBV2 and J usage is TRBJ2-7; possibly TRBD1 or TRBD2 for D (5 bases each). Trimming took off 7 bases at V and 6 bases at J, with 22 bases between the two ends. Germline values: CDR1 SNHLY, CDR2 FYNNEI. This CDR3 region has 15 residues.

This clonotype was seen many times. The CDR3 DNA sequence: TGCAGTGCCAGGGGTCGGGAGGCCGGGGAGCTGTTTTTT. This codes for CSARGREAGELFF. V gene TRBV20-1 combines with J gene TRBJ2-2, with a possible D match to TRBD2 (7 bases). Germline V gene data show CDR1 as DFQATT and CDR2 as SNEGSKA (reference sequence). The CDR3 has 13 residues. Trimming removed 6 bases at V and 6 bases at J, with 14 bases between.